This T cell receptor (beta chain) was captured in a study of cytomegalovirus exposure and HLA in healthy donors. Study in general: The early release's HLA-typed donors yielded roughly 85 million unique TCRs.

The CDR3 runs 15 residues. V was trimmed by 6 bases and J by 2 bases, leaving 16 bases between them. The germline CDR1 and CDR2 sequences are MNHEY and SVGAGI. The study ran its PCR with 60 Vbeta and 13 Jbeta primers. Per the authors' pipeline: Roughly 11 million shared chains were among around 80 million unique TCR beta chains counted in a later analysis. Data came from immunoSEQ multiplex PCR; TCRdb stores just in-frame clones and leaves some out. The V and J calls and clone size are taken from that table; D and trimming were inferred from the DNA. The data contain roughly 48,000 clones, roughly 73% of them singletons.

Sequenced sample: PBMCs. The chain has TRBV6-5 and TRBJ1-2; D is uncertain. The origin of this receptor is a man between 18 and 29 years old in good health and CMV-seronegative. The CDR3 DNA reads TGTGCCAGCAGCCCTATAAGATCCGCCAACTATGGCTACACCTTC. Residues: CASSPIRSANYGYTF.